This T cell receptor beta chain was captured in a study of cytomegalovirus exposure and HLA in healthy donors. Points from the study as a whole: Sequencing likely generated an artifact that appeared as a cluster of highly shared sequence variants. In a later analysis, HLA-associated beta chains showed higher expansion and lower generation probabilities than comparable chains. As a later analysis showed, a missense DCLRE1C variant was linked to trimming of TCR beta V- and J-genes. Because they were indistinguishable, some V segments, including TRBV6-2 and TRBV6-3, were excluded.

In the PCR, 60 Vbeta and 13 Jbeta primers were used. Method: immunoSEQ multiplex PCR; TCRdb's copy keeps in-frame clones and lacks some. Among roughly 180,000 clones, approximately 88% were seen once, and the ten largest hold more than 1%. Germline V gene data show CDR1 as GTSNPN and CDR2 as SVGIG (reference sequence). Unmatched junction bases numbered 12, after V lost 4 bases and J lost 1 base. This CDR3 contains 16 residues. Comment on this clone: Its specificity is unknown.

Sequenced sample: PBMCs. The TCR originated in a boy aged 2 to 10 in good health and CMV-seronegative. J is TRBJ1-1 and V is TRBV30, with 7 bases lining up with TRBD1. The CDR3 DNA reads as TGTGCCTGGACCATTGGGGGTGGGACAGAGAACACTGAAGCTTTCTTT. It is translated as CAWTIGGGTENTEAFF.